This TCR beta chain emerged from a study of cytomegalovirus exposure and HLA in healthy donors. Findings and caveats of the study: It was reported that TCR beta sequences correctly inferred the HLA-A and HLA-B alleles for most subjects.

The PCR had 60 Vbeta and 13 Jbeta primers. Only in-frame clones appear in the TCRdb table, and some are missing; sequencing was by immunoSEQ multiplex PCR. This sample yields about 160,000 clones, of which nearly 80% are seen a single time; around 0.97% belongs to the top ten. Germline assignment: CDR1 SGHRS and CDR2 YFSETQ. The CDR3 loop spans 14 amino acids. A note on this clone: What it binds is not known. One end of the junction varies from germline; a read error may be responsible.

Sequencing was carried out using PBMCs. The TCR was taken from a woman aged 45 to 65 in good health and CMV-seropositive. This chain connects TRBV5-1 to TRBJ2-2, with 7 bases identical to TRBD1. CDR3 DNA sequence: TGCGCCAGCAGCTCGGGACAGAACGCCGGGGAGCTGTTTTTT. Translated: CASSSGQNAGELFF.